This TCR beta chain emerged from a study of blood T cell repertoires in COVID-19 (dated by TCRdb to 2020 to 2021). For the wider study: The collaborator samples originated in the United States, Italy and Spain and spanned the acute and convalescent phases of COVID-19. HLA class I and class II types, where available, came from metadata supplied by the sample provider rather than from assay-based typing. Subjects who had been exposed to COVID-19, were actively infected with it, or had recovered from it provided the deeply sampled blood TCRbeta repertoires that made up the dataset. The material from the prospective study consisted of cDNA or gDNA derived from T cells, B-cell-depleted T cells, or PBMCs. The samples were drawn from two sources: the first 160 participants of the ongoing ImmuneRACE study, and 1,254 subjects contributed by 6 global collaborators. A freely available public database, intended as a resource for researchers studying the immune response to SARS-CoV-2, is where the repertoires were released. A de-identified subject ID, COVID-19 status, age in years and sex were almost always included in the sample metadata.

The germline V gene yields ENHRY for CDR1 and SYGVKD for CDR2. Its CDR3 holds 14 amino acids, cysteine through phenylalanine. Only the CDR3 portion is preserved as DNA: 42 bases, with reading frame beginning at the first base. Trimming removed 6 bases from V and 0 bases from J; the gene matches leave 5 bases unexplained. Remarks on this clone: Its antigen is currently not known. Base qualities are not at hand, and no much larger clone is one base apart.

Here is what the overall study found, with its caveats: How much clinical and demographic metadata was included differed by source and by participant, and the metadata was provided uncurated.

Samples from volunteer blood donors who had recovered from COVID-19 were contributed by a second Seattle source. Each collaborating institution followed its own protocols to collect whole blood in K2EDTA tubes. For TCRbeta analysis, collaborator samples were shipped as frozen whole blood, as isolated PBMCs, or as DNA extracted from either sample type. The immunoSEQ Assay, a bias-controlled multiplex PCR, was used to amplify TCRbeta CDR3 regions from genomic DNA. Concerning the study's data processing: Nucleated cell counts per sample were estimated from amplification of reference gene primers within the assay. To quantify the absolute abundance of each unique TCRbeta CDR3 rearrangement, sequence reads were collapsed and filtered. Productive Simpson clonality was computed per sample as the square root of Simpson's diversity index over productive rearrangements. Not all clones reach the TCRdb copy of this immuneACCESS table, which keeps in-frame sequences only. Checked studies attribute under half of the gap to unresolved V genes and leave the rest unexplained. V, J and clone size are those of that table, while D and trimming were read from the DNA. In all, the sample holds around 270,000 clones, and around 89% of those were seen once. Clones ranked in the top ten supply roughly 4% of the sample.

The chain is encoded by TRBV10-3 joined to TRBJ2-7, and TRBD1 matches 7 of the central bases. This receptor was identified in a man between 60 and 70 years old who had recovered from COVID-19. Source material: peripheral blood. The sequenced DNA is TGTGCCATCAGATGGGACAGTAGCTCCTACGAGCAGTACTTC. Its amino acids are CAIRWDSSSYEQYF.